Listed below are T cell receptor beta chains from one sample, sequenced in a study of cytomegalovirus exposure and HLA in healthy donors. Sequenced by immunoSEQ multiplex PCR; TCRdb stores in-frame clones only, minus some. Altogether some 170,000 clones are present, about 83% being singletons, with the ten largest covering roughly 1.3%. Specimen: PBMCs. The receptors were gathered from a woman in her 30s in good health and CMV-seronegative. Both conserved end residues are part of each CDR3. Fields, in order: clone size, J gene, D gene, CDR3 length, V gene, CDR3 protein. D genes are given only for firm matches. Clone sizes are given selectively: once, few, many, or a class where the clone is expanded.

>NA|TRBJ2-2|TRBD2|19|TRBV4-2
CASSQGGLANGENTGELFF
>NA|TRBJ2-4|TRBD1|14|TRBV27
CASSPRDRENIQYF
>once|TRBJ2-1|TRBD2|15|TRBV11-2
CASSSGLGPYNEQFF
>NA|TRBJ2-1|TRBD2|15|TRBV6-1
CASSERAGRLDEQFF
>NA|TRBJ2-3|TRBD1|16|TRBV4-2
CASSQPPRQGEDTQYF
>NA|TRBJ1-4|TRBD1|18|TRBV14
CASSQRAGTDRTNEKLFF
>few|TRBJ1-4|NA|15|TRBV4-1
CASSQGQALDEKLFF
>NA|TRBJ1-2|NA|13|TRBV13
CASRRIGGNGYTF
>NA|TRBJ2-3|TRBD2|22|TRBV27
CASSPRTVAGLAGEGTGNTQYF
>NA|TRBJ1-2|TRBD1|15|TRBV5-1
CASSGGQGDGHGYTF
>once|TRBJ2-3|TRBD2|16|TRBV9
CASSASGEPRLGTQYF
>NA|TRBJ2-7|TRBD1|15|TRBV5-1
CASSVNRGFTYEQYF
>NA|TRBJ1-5|TRBD1|14|TRBV30
CAWSGDRVDQPQHF
>once|TRBJ2-1|TRBD1|15|TRBV10-3
CAISGRGTGVSEQFF
>few|TRBJ1-1|NA|13|TRBV7-8
CASSPKGDTEAFF
>NA|TRBJ1-2|TRBD1|15|TRBV5-1
CASSLGAGTGDGYTF
>NA|TRBJ1-5|NA|16|TRBV6-6
CASSYSADWGNQPQHF
>once|TRBJ2-7|NA|15|TRBV27
CASSLGGGPHYEQYF
>NA|TRBJ2-7|TRBD2|15|TRBV7-2
CASSRTSFSAYEQYF
>NA|TRBJ1-2|NA|15|TRBV5-8
CASSSTPDSNYGYTF
>NA|TRBJ1-5|NA|13|TRBV9
CASSVGGRQPQHF
>once|TRBJ2-7|TRBD1|14|TRBV6-5
CASSGTGSSYEQYF
>NA|TRBJ1-5|NA|17|TRBV6-1
CASSEALGGAINQPQHF
>NA|TRBJ1-1|NA|15|TRBV9
CASSAQTVRSTEAFF
>few|TRBJ1-2|TRBD1|15|TRBV7-9
CASSLGQGGGYGYTF
>NA|TRBJ2-5|TRBD1|15|TRBV2
CASRGTGGLQETQYF
>NA|TRBJ1-3|NA|14|TRBV5-1
CASSWDTSGNTIYF
>NA|TRBJ2-7|TRBD2|14|TRBV10-2
CASSHSGGAGEQYF
>NA|TRBJ1-2|TRBD1|13|TRBV4-1
CASSLGQGHGYTF
>NA|TRBJ1-1|TRBD1|13|TRBV7-8
CASSQTGPTEAFF
>NA|TRBJ1-6|NA|15|TRBV18
CASSPSTVPNSPLHF
>once|TRBJ1-1|NA|13|TRBV6-1
CASSVGEGTEAFF
>once|TRBJ1-4|NA|16|TRBV27
CASSLSGGGVNEKLFF
>NA|TRBJ2-2|NA|18|TRBV19
CASSIGGFRAYNVGELFF
>NA|TRBJ2-3|TRBD2|17|TRBV4-2
CASSPIGLEESTDTQYF
>NA|TRBJ2-5|NA|15|TRBV9
CASSVEGDSQETQYF
>once|TRBJ2-3|TRBD2|15|TRBV5-6
CASSLAGGGPDTQYF
>NA|TRBJ2-7|NA|14|TRBV19
CASSIVLATSEQYF
>NA|TRBJ2-3|NA|12|TRBV4-1
CASSQAGVPQYF
>NA|TRBJ2-4|TRBD1|14|TRBV6-1
CASSTGTGSSIQYF
>NA|TRBJ2-3|TRBD1|17|TRBV7-2
CASSLRGSDRGTDTQYF
>NA|TRBJ2-7|TRBD2|16|TRBV7-9
CASSLVSGGAPYEQYF
>NA|TRBJ2-4|NA|12|TRBV28
CASSFPGDIQYF
>NA|TRBJ1-6|NA|14|TRBV5-4
CASSSQTGRSPLHF
>NA|TRBJ2-7|TRBD1|14|TRBV5-1
CASSFRQGVWEQYF
>NA|TRBJ2-5|TRBD2|16|TRBV15
CATSREGLAGAETQYF
>NA|TRBJ2-2|NA|12|TRBV13
CASSLVVGELFF
>once|TRBJ2-7|NA|14|TRBV5-4
CASSLGAPLYEQYF
>NA|TRBJ1-1|NA|14|TRBV4-3
CASSQDHTNTEAFF
>NA|TRBJ1-3|NA|13|TRBV30
CAWSGYSGNTIYF
>NA|TRBJ1-1|NA|12|TRBV10-1
CASSSRGTEAFF
>NA|TRBJ2-2|NA|16|TRBV30
CAWAKDWTGSAGELFF
>NA|TRBJ2-4|TRBD2|22|TRBV4-2
CASSQDPGVASGGARAKNIQYF
>NA|TRBJ2-2|NA|12|TRBV2
CASSVVAGELFF
>NA|TRBJ1-2|TRBD1|14|TRBV19
CASSLLGGGYGYTF
>few|TRBJ2-7|TRBD2|13|TRBV6-5
CASTPRGDYEQYF
>once|TRBJ2-5|NA|10|TRBV20-1
CSAPRETQYF